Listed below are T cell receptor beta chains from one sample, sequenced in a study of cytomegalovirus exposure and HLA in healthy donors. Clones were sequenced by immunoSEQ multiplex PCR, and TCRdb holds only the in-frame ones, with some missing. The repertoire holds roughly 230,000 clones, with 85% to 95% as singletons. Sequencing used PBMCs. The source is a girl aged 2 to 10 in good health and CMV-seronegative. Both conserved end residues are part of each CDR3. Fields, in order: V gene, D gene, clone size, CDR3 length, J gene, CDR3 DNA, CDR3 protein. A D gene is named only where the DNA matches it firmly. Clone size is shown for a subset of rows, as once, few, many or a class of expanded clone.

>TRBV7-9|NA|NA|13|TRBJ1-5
TGTGCCAGCAGCTTCGGGGTCAATCAGCCCCAGCATTTT
CASSFGVNQPQHF
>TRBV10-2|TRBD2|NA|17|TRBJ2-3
TGCGCCAGCAGGGCACTAGCGGGTCGTACTAGCACAGATACGCAGTATTTT
CASRALAGRTSTDTQYF
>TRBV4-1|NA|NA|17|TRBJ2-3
TGCGCCAGCAGCCAGGAATGGGGGCCTAGCGGATCCCTAACCCGGTATTTT
CASSQEWGPSGSLTRYF
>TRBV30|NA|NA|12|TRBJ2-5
TGTGCCTGGAGTCTACAGGGAGAGACCCAGTACTTC
CAWSLQGETQYF
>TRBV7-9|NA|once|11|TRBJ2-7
TGTGCCAGCAGTATCCAGGGCGAGCAGTACTTC
CASSIQGEQYF
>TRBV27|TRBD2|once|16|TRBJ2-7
TGTGCCAGCAGTAAACTAGCGGGAGCCACCCGCTACGAGCAGTACTTC
CASSKLAGATRYEQYF
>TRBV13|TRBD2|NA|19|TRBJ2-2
TGTGCCAGCAGCTTAGGCCGCACTAGCGGGAGGAAAGGCACCGGGGAGCTGTTTTTT
CASSLGRTSGRKGTGELFF
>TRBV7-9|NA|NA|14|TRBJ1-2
TGTGCCAGCAGCTTAGAGGGGGTAAACTATGGCTACACCTTC
CASSLEGVNYGYTF
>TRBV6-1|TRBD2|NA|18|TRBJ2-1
TGTGCCAGCAGTGTACGTACTAGCGGGAGGGGTGCCTACAATGAGCAGTTCTTC
CASSVRTSGRGAYNEQFF
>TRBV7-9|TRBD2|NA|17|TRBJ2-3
TGTGCCAGCAGCTTCGCAAACGCGGGAGAGTCCACAGATACGCAGTATTTT
CASSFANAGESTDTQYF
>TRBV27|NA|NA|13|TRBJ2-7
TGTGCCAGCAGTCTTCAGTCCTCCTACGAGCAGTACTTC
CASSLQSSYEQYF
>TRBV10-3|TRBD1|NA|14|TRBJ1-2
TGTGCCATCAGTGAAAACCCAGGGGGCGGTGGCTACACCTTC
CAISENPGGGGYTF
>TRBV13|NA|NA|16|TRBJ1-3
TGTGCCAGCAGCTTAGTACGAGGTCCCTCTGGAAACACCATATATTTT
CASSLVRGPSGNTIYF
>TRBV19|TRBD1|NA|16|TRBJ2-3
TGTGCCAGTAGTATAGACCCAGGGGGCCCAACAGATACGCAGTATTTT
CASSIDPGGPTDTQYF
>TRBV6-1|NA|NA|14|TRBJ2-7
TGTGCCAGCAGCCGCATTCACAGGGACTACGAGCAGTACTTC
CASSRIHRDYEQYF
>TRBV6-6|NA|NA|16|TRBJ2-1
TGTGCCAGCAGTTGGAGGGGTTTTTCTCAGGACAATGAGCAGTTCTTC
CASSWRGFSQDNEQFF
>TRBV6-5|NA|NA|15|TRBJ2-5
TGTGCCAGCAGTTACCGCCAGGACTATTGGGAGACCCAGTACTTC
CASSYRQDYWETQYF
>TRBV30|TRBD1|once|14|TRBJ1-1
TGTGCCTGGAGTGTTTGGACAGGGAACACTGAAGCTTTCTTT
CAWSVWTGNTEAFF
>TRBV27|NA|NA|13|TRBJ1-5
TGTGCCAGCAGTTTATTCTACAATCAGCCCCAGCATTTT
CASSLFYNQPQHF
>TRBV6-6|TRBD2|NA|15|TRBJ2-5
TGTGCCAGCAGTCTCGGGGCTAGCGGGCAAGAGACCCAGTACTTC
CASSLGASGQETQYF
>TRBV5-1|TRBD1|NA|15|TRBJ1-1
TGCGCCAGCAGCATGAGACAGGGAATGAACACTGAAGCTTTCTTT
CASSMRQGMNTEAFF
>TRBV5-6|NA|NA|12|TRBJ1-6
TGTGCCAGCAGCTTTAGCACCCCACCCCTCCACTTT
CASSFSTPPLHF
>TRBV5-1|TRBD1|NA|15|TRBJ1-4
TGCGCCAGCAGCCCCGAGGGACAGGGAGGCGAAAAACTGTTTTTT
CASSPEGQGGEKLFF
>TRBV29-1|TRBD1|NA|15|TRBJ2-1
TGCAGCGTTGAAAAAGGAGACAGGGACAGGAATGAGCAGTTCTTC
CSVEKGDRDRNEQFF
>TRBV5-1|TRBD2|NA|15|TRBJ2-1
TGCGCCAGCAGCTTGGAACTAGCGGGGATCGATGAGCAGTTCTTC
CASSLELAGIDEQFF
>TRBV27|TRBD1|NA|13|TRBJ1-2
TGTGCCAGCAGAGGCGCCCGACAGGGTGGCTACACCTTC
CASRGARQGGYTF
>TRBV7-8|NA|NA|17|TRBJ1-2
TGTGCCAGCAGCTTAGCTAGGCAGGTCATAACTAACTATGGCTACACCTTC
CASSLARQVITNYGYTF
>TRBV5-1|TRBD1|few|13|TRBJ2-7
TGCGCCAGCAGCTGGACAGGAGTCCACGAGCAGTACTTC
CASSWTGVHEQYF
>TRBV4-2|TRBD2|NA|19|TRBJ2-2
TGTGCCAGCAGCCAATGGGGGGTTGGGCCTAGCGGGGTGGACGGGGAGCTGTTTTTT
CASSQWGVGPSGVDGELFF
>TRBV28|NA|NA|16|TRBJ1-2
TGTGCCAGCAGCACGACTAGGTTCTGGGCTAACTATGGCTACACCTTC
CASSTTRFWANYGYTF
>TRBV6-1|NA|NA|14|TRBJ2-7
TGTGCCAGCAAAGAATCCTGGACTTCTTACGGGCAGTACTTC
CASKESWTSYGQYF
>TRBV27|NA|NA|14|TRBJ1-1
TGTGCCAGCAGTTTTAGTGGGCCGAGCACTGAAGCTTTCTTT
CASSFSGPSTEAFF
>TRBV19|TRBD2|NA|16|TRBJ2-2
TGTGCCAGTAGTCAAACTAGCGGGAGTAACACCGGGGAGCTGTTTTTT
CASSQTSGSNTGELFF
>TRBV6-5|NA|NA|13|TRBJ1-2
TGTGCCAGCCTAGAAACAGGGAACCATGGCTACACCTTC
CASLETGNHGYTF
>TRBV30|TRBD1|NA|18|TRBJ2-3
TGTGCCTGGAGTGTACCTGCAGGGGGCGTCTTGACGATTGATACGCAGTATTTT
CAWSVPAGGVLTIDTQYF
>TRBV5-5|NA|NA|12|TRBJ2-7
TGTGCCAGCAGCTCCCGCTACTACGAGCAGTACTTC
CASSSRYYEQYF
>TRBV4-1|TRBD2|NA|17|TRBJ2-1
TGCGCCAGCAGCCAAGAACCCCCTAGCGGGGGGCAGGGTGAGCAGTTCTTC
CASSQEPPSGGQGEQFF
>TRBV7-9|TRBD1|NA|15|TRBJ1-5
TGTGCCAGCAGCTACGGGACAGGGGGCGGTCAGCCCCAGCATTTT
CASSYGTGGGQPQHF
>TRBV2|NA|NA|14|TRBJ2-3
TGTGCCAGCAGTCCCTCAGGGGTCACAGATACGCAGTATTTT
CASSPSGVTDTQYF
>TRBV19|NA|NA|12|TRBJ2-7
TGTGCCAGTAGTATGGAGGGAAGGGAGCAGTACTTC
CASSMEGREQYF
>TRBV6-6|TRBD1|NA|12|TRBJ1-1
TGTGCCACCATCGGGACAGGCACTGAAGCTTTCTTT
CATIGTGTEAFF
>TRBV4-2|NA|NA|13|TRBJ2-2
TGTGCCAGCAGCCTGCACTCCACCGGGGAGCTGTTTTTT
CASSLHSTGELFF
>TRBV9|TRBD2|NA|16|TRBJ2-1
TGTGCCAGCAGCGCCGGGACTAGCGGGAAGGGGTCGGAGCAGTTCTTC
CASSAGTSGKGSEQFF
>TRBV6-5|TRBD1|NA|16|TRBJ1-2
TGTGCCAGCAGTTACACACAGGGGCCACTAATCTATGGCTACACCTTC
CASSYTQGPLIYGYTF
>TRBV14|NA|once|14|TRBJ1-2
TGTGCCAGCAGCCAGACAGGACTTTACTATGGCTACACCTTC
CASSQTGLYYGYTF
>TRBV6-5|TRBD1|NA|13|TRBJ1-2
TGTGCCAGCAGTCAGGGGGCAGGCTATGGCTACACCTTC
CASSQGAGYGYTF
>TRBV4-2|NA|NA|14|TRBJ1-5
TGTGCCAGCAGCCAAGATCTTGGAGCTCAGCCCCAGCATTTT
CASSQDLGAQPQHF
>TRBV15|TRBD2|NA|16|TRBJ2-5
TGTGCCACCAGCAGAGGGCAAAGCGGGAGTAAAGAGACCCAGTACTTC
CATSRGQSGSKETQYF
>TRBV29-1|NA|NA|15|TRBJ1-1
TGCAGCTCAACGGGACACCGGGCCATGAACACTGAAGCTTTCTTT
CSSTGHRAMNTEAFF